The 21 T cell receptor beta chains below come from one sample, sequenced in a study of T-cell memory formation after mild COVID-19. TCRdb used MiXCR to reprocess the 5' RACE reads, holding one entry per CDR3 protein. The sample shows about half a million distinct CDR3 sequences, 18% of them seen only once. Sequenced material: PBMCs or a T cell subset sorted from them (not recorded which). The receptors come from an adult woman who had mild COVID-19 (a few samples of this study predate the infection). Cell type and time point are not known.

The chain couples TRBV29-1 to TRBJ1-5; unclear D gene. The V gene lost 4 bases and the J gene lost 6 bases, with 13 bases spanning the gap. Germline V gene lookup returns CDR1 SQVTM and CDR2 ANQGSEA. The CDR3 runs to 13 residues. This CDR3 reads CSVGSGEGQPQHF. The CDR3 DNA sequence: TGCAGCGTTGGTTCCGGGGAAGGTCAGCCCCAGCATTTT.

This clonotype was recorded many times. The chain uses TRBV6-4 and TRBJ2-2; 11 bases are shared with TRBD2. This CDR3 has 14 amino acids. The germline gives CDR1 MRHNA, CDR2 SNTAGT. The V segment lost 8 bases and the J segment 6 bases; nucleotides outside the gene matches: 5. The CDR3 region has the DNA TGTGCCAGCGCACTAGCGGGGGATGCCGGGGAGCTGTTTTTT. It specifies CASALAGDAGELFF.

This clonotype was seen many times. At one end, the junction sequence differs from germline, possibly due to a read error. The chain joins TRBV18 to TRBJ2-4, with D maybe TRBD1 (5 bases). Germline-derived CDR1 and CDR2 are KGHSH and LQKENI. The CDR3 is 12 amino acids. The chain's CDR3 is CASSPPSGSLDF. Here the CDR3 DNA reads TGTGCCAGCTCACCACCGTCAGGGTCCCTGGACTTC.

The rearrangement uses TRBV18 and TRBJ1-1, with TRBD1 matching 7 bases. V was clipped by 8 bases and J by 10 bases; unmatched bases: 13. Looked up from germline, CDR1 is KGHSH and CDR2 is LQKENI. The CDR3 contains 13 residues. In DNA form, the CDR3 reads TGTGCCAGCGAGAGGGTTCGGGACAGTGGAGCTTTCTTT. Protein sequence: CASERVRDSGAFF.

The V and J genes are TRBV5-1 and TRBJ2-3; no reliable D call. V lost 3 bases, J lost 2 bases, and 19 bases lay in between. This CDR3 contains 17 residues. Germline V gene lookup returns CDR1 SGHRS and CDR2 YFSETQ. CDR3 coding DNA: TGCGCCAGCAGCTCGTCCCCGCTCCGGGCCGTCACAGATACGCAGTATTTT. It yields the protein CASSSSPLRAVTDTQYF.

This clonotype has a handful of counts. The gene calls are TRBV7-9 and TRBJ1-5; D uncertain. Trimming left V 1 base short and J 7 bases short, with 11 bases between. CDR1 and CDR2 (germline): SEHNR, FQNEAQ (reference sequence). CDR3 length equals 14 residues. The CDR3 DNA reads TGTGCCAGCAGCTTAGGATCGGGTTACCAGCCCCAGCATTTT. Its translation: CASSLGSGYQPQHF.

This chain links TRBV5-4 with TRBJ2-7; D might be TRBD2 (6 bases). V lost 2 bases and J 0 bases, leaving 15 bases between the germline ends. CDR3 length equals 16 residues. Per germline, CDR1 SGHNT and CDR2 YYREEE (reference sequence). The CDR3 DNA is TGTGCCAGCAGCTTTCTTTCGGCGGGGAGCTCCTACGAGCAGTACTTC. This gives the protein CASSFLSAGSSYEQYF.

This chain uses TRBV18 with TRBJ1-1; 9 bases map to TRBD1. Losses at the gene ends were 8 bases for V and 0 bases for J; bases not matched to a gene: 7. Germline loops: CDR1 KGHSH, CDR2 LQKENI. The CDR3 consists of 15 residues. For the CDR3, the DNA is TGTGCCAGCACGCTGACAGGGGGGCTGAACACTGAAGCTTTCTTT. Amino acid sequence: CASTLTGGLNTEAFF.

V usage is TRBV14 and J usage is TRBJ1-1, with D tentatively TRBD1 (5 bases). Trimming took off 4 bases at V and 8 bases at J, with 23 bases between the two ends. Germline V gives CDR1 SGHDN, CDR2 FVKESK. The CDR3 spans 16 residues. CDR3 loop: CASSRGLGTVVTEAFF. The CDR3 DNA sequence: TGTGCCAGCAGCCGAGGTCTCGGGACCGTGGTCACGGAAGCTTTCTTT.

This clonotype was seen a few times. The V gene is TRBV7-7, the J gene TRBJ2-5, with D possibly TRBD2 on 7 matching bases. V lost 5 bases and J 5 bases, leaving 21 bases between the germline ends. CDR3 size: 16 residues. CDR1 is SSHAT, CDR2 FNYEAQ, per germline (reference sequence). CDR3 DNA sequence: TGTGCCAGCAGCCCCATCGGGGGGCCGAGCGGCGAGACCCAGTACTTC. Its translation is CASSPIGGPSGETQYF.

The table lists this clonotype with many counts. J is TRBJ2-1 and V is TRBV5-8, with D possibly called TRBD1 or TRBD2 (5 bases each). This CDR3 has 16 residues. Germline V gene sequence: CDR1 SGHTS, CDR2 YDEGEE. Trimming pared 4 bases from V and 0 bases from J, leaving 14 bases between. This chain's CDR3 is CASSPGTSYSYNEQFF. The DNA of the CDR3 is TGTGCCAGCAGCCCTGGGACCAGCTACTCCTACAATGAGCAGTTCTTC.

The chain carries TRBV20-1 and TRBJ2-7; 9 nucleotides match TRBD1. The CDR3 contains 13 residues. Germline V gene sequence: CDR1 DFQATT, CDR2 SNEGSKA (reference sequence). Germline trimming cut 6 bases from V and 3 bases from J; bases unmatched to any gene: 6. The CDR3 spells CSAPGQGLYEQYF. In DNA, the CDR3 is TGCAGTGCCCCTGGACAGGGGCTCTACGAGCAGTACTTC.

This chain links TRBV12-3 or TRBV12-4 with TRBJ1-2, with unresolved D. CDR3 length: 13 amino acids. Trimming took off 2 bases at V and 4 bases at J, with 8 bases between the two ends. CDR3 nucleotide sequence: TGTGCCAGCAGTTTAAGGTTGAGCTATGGCTACACCTTC. It is translated as CASSLRLSYGYTF.

A few counts support this clonotype. The V and J genes are TRBV29-1 and TRBJ1-2, with D unclear. V lost 0 bases to trimming and J lost 6 bases, with 14 bases between them. CDR3 size: 14 residues. Germline V gene data show CDR1 as SQVTM and CDR2 as ANQGSEA. CDR3 loop: CSVEDPGKKDGYTF. The CDR3 DNA reads as TGCAGCGTTGAAGATCCAGGAAAGAAGGATGGCTACACCTTC.

This clonotype showed up just a few times. The CDR3 DNA is TGCGCCAGCAGCCAGTCCGGGACTAGCGGATTCTCATCCTACAATGAGCAGTTCTTC. Amino acids: CASSQSGTSGFSSYNEQFF. This sequence joins TRBV4-1 and TRBJ2-1, with 11 bases that match TRBD2. The CDR3 covers 19 residues. CDR1 is MGHRA, CDR2 YSYEKL, per germline. After removal of 3 bases from V and 1 base from J, the junction contained 11 bases not matched to a gene.

The chain links TRBV12-3 or TRBV12-4 to TRBJ1-4; 7 bases line up with TRBD1. The trim removed 6 bases at V and 7 bases at J, leaving 8 bases unmatched. The CDR3 is made up of 14 amino acids. The CDR3 nucleotides read TGTGCCAGCAGCTTCGACAGGGATGGTGAAAAACTGTTTTTT. Translating it yields CASSFDRDGEKLFF.

This chain uses TRBV24-1 with TRBJ2-1, with 8 bases identical to TRBD2. Trimming cost V 4 bases and J 3 bases; bases outside gene matches: 7. CDR3 length: 16 residues. Germline values: CDR1 KGHDR, CDR2 SFDVKD. The CDR3 nucleotides are TGTGCCACCAGTGAGTCTCAAGCGGGAGACTACAATGAGCAGTTCTTC. Amino acid sequence: CATSESQAGDYNEQFF.

This clonotype was seen at least ten times. The chain carries TRBV9 and TRBJ2-1; 9 bases align to TRBD1. V was pared by 3 bases and J by 8 bases, with 12 bases of the junction left unmatched. The CDR3 is 16 residues long. The germline V gene has CDR1 SGDLS and CDR2 YYNGEE. CDR3 protein: CASSARTGDSWDEQFF. DNA of the CDR3: TGTGCCAGCAGCGCCCGGACAGGGGACAGCTGGGATGAGCAGTTCTTC.

The J gene is TRBJ2-7, the V gene TRBV10-3; no firm D call. CDR1 and CDR2 from the germline V gene are ENHRY and SYGVKD. The CDR3 runs 13 residues. V shed 3 bases and J shed 3 bases, with 9 bases lying between them. CDR3 in amino acids: CAISDWRRYEQYF. CDR3 nucleotides: TGTGCCATCAGTGATTGGCGCCGCTACGAGCAGTACTTC.

In its sample, this clonotype was seen a few times. The rearrangement joins TRBV29-1 to TRBJ2-7, with a possible D match to TRBD1 (7 bases). The CDR3 totals 14 residues. Trimming pared 6 bases from V and 4 bases from J, leaving 19 bases between. Germline CDR1 is SQVTM and CDR2 is ANQGSEA. In nucleotides, the CDR3 is TGCAGCGTCCGAGACAGGGACGGGAGTTACGAGCAGTACTTC. Translating gives CSVRDRDGSYEQYF.

This clonotype was recorded a few times. The chain employs TRBV6-2 or TRBV6-3 and TRBJ1-5; D is ambiguous. V was cut by 0 bases and J by 1 base, with 4 bases left in between. This CDR3 region has 14 residues. Germline CDR1 and CDR2: MNHEY and SVGEGT. Here the CDR3 reads CASSYSWSNQPQHF. The CDR3 region has the DNA TGTGCCAGCAGTTACTCGTGGAGCAATCAGCCCCAGCATTTT.